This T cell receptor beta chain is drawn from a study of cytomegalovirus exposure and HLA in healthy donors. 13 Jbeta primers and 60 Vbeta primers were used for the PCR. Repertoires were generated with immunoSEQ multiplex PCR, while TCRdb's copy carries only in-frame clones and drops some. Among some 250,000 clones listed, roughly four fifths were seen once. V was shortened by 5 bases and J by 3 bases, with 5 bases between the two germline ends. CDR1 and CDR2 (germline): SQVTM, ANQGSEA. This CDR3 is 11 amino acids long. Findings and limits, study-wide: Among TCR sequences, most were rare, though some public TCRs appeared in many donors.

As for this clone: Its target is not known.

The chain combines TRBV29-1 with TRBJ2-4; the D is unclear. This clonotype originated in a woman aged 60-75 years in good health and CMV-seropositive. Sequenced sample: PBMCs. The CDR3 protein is CSVPIKNIQYF. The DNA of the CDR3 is TGCAGCGTTCCCATCAAAAACATTCAGTACTTC.